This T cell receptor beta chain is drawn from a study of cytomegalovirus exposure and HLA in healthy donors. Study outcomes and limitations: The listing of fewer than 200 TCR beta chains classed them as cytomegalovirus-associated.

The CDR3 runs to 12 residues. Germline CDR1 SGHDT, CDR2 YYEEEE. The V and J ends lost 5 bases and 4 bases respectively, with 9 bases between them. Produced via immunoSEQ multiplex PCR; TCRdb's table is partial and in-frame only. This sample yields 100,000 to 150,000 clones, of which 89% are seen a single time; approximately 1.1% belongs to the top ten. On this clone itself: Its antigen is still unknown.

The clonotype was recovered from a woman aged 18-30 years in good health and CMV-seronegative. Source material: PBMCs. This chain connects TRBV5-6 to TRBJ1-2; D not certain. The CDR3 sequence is CASSVTTYGYTF. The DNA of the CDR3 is TGTGCCAGCAGTGTGACAACCTATGGCTACACCTTC.